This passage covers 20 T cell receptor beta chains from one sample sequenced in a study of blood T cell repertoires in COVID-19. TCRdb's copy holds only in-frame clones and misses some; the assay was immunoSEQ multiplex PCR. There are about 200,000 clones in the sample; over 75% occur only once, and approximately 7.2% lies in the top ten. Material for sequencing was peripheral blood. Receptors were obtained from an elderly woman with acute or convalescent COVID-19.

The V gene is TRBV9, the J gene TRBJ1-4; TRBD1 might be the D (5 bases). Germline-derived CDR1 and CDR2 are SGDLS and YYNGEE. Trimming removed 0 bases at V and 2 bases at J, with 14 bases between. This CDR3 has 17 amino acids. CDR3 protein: CASSVGRGGVTNEKLFF. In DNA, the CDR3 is TGTGCCAGCAGCGTAGGTCGGGGAGGGGTCACTAATGAAAAACTGTTTTTT.

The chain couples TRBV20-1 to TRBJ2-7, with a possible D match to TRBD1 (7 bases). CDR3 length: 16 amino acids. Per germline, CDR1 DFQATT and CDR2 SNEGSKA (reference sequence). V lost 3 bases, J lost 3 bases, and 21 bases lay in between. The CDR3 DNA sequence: TGCAGTGCTAGTTTTAACCGTCGACAGGGAGGCTACGAGCAGTACTTC. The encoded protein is CSASFNRRQGGYEQYF.

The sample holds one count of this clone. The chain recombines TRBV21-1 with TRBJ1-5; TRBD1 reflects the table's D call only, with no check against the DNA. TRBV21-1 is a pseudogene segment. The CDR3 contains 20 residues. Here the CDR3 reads CASSNTVNRGREGSNQPQHF. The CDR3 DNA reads TGTGCCAGCAGCAACACGGTCAACAGGGGGCGCGAAGGAAGCAATCAGCCCCAGCATTTT.

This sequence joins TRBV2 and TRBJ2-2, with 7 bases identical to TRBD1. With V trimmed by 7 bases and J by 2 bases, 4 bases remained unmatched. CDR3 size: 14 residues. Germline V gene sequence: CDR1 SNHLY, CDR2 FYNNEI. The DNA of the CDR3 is TGTGCCAGCAATTGGGACAGCAACACCGGGGAGCTGTTTTTT. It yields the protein CASNWDSNTGELFF.

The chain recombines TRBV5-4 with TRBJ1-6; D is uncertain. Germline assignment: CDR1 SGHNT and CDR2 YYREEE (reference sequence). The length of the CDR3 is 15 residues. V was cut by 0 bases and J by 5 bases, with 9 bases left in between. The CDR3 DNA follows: TGTGCCAGCAGCTTGGTGGGCAGAAATAATTCACCCCTCCACTTT. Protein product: CASSLVGRNNSPLHF.

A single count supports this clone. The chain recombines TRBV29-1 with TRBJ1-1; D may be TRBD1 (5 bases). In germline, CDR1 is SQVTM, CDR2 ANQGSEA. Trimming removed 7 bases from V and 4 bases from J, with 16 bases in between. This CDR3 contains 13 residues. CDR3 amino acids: CSARDGGGTEAFF. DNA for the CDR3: TGCAGCGCACGGGACGGGGGGGGCACTGAAGCTTTCTTT.

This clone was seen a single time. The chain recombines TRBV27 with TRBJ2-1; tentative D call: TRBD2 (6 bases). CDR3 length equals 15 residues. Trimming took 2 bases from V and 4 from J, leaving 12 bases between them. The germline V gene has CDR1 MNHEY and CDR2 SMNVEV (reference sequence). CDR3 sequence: CASSLGGAPYNEQFF. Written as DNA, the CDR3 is TGTGCCAGCAGTTTAGGCGGGGCGCCTTACAATGAGCAGTTCTTC.

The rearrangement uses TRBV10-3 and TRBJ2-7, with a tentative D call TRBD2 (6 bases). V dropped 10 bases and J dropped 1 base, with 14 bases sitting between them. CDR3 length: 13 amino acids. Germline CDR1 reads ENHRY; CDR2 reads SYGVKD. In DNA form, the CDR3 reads TGTGCCACAACCGCGGGGTCGTCCTACGAGCAGTACTTC. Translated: CATTAGSSYEQYF.

The CDR3 DNA follows: TGTGCCAGCAGCTCCCGACAGGGTCACACCGGGGAGCTGTTTTTT. Translated: CASSSRQGHTGELFF. The genes are TRBV7-6 and TRBJ2-2; the match to TRBD1 covers 7 bases. The V gene's germline CDR1 is SGHVS and CDR2 FNYEAQ. CDR3 length equals 15 residues. V lost 4 bases to trimming and J lost 3 bases; unmatched junction nucleotides: 5.

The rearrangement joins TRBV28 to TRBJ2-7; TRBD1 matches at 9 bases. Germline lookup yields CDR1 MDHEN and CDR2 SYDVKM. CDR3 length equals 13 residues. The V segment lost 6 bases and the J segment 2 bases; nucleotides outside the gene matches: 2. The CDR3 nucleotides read TGTGCCAGCAGGGGACAGGGAACCTACGAGCAGTACTTC. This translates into CASRGQGTYEQYF.

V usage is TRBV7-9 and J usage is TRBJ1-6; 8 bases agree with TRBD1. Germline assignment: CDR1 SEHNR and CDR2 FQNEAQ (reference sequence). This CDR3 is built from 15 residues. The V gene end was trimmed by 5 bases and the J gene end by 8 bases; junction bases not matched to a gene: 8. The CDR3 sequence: CASSIGQGLHSPLHF. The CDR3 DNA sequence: TGTGCCAGCAGCATCGGACAGGGTCTTCATTCACCCCTCCACTTT.

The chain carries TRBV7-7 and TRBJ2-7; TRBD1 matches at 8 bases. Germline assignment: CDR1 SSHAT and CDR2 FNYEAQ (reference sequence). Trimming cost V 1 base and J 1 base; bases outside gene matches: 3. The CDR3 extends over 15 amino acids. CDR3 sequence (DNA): TGTGCCAGCAGCTTAGGGACAGGGCCTTCCTACGAGCAGTACTTC. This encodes CASSLGTGPSYEQYF.

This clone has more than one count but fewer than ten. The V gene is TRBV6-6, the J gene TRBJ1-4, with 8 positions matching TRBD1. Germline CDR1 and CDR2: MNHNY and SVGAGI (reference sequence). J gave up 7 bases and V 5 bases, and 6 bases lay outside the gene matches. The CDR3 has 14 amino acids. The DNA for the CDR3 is TGTGCCAGCAGTCCTCAGGGGGCTGGTGAAAAACTGTTTTTT. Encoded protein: CASSPQGAGEKLFF.

The CDR3, as DNA: TGTGCCAGCAGCGGACGGACAGGGCCAAATCAGCCCCAGCATTTT. Translated, it gives CASSGRTGPNQPQHF. This chain links TRBV7-2 with TRBJ1-5; 8 bases are shared with TRBD1. J lost 4 bases, V lost 5 bases, and 7 bases had no gene match. This CDR3 is 15 amino acids long. From germline, CDR1 is SGHTA and CDR2 FQGNSA.

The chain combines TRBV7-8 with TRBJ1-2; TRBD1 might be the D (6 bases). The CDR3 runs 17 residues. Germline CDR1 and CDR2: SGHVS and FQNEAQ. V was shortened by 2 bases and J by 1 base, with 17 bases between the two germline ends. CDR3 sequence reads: CASSLSDRLSRNYGYTF. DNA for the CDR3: TGTGCCAGCAGCTTATCGGACAGACTCTCTCGTAACTATGGCTACACCTTC.

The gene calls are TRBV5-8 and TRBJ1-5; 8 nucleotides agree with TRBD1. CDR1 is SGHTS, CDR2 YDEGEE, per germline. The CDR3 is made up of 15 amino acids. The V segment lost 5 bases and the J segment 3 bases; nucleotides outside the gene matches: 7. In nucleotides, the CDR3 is TGTGCCAGCAGTCGACAGGGGACTCACAATCAGCCCCAGCATTTT. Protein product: CASSRQGTHNQPQHF. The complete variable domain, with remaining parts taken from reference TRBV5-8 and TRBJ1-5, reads EAGVTQSPTHLIKTRGQQATLRCSPISGHTSVYWYQQALGLGLQFLLWYDEGEERNRGNFPPRFSGRQFPNYSSELNVNALELEDSALYLCASSRQGTHNQPQHFGDGTRLSIL.

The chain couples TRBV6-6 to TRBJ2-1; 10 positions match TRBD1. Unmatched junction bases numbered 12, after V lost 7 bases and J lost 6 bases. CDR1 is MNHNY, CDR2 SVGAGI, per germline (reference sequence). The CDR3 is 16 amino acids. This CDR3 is CASKDTGTGEGNEQFF. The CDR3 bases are TGTGCCAGCAAAGATACCGGGACAGGGGAAGGCAATGAGCAGTTCTTC.

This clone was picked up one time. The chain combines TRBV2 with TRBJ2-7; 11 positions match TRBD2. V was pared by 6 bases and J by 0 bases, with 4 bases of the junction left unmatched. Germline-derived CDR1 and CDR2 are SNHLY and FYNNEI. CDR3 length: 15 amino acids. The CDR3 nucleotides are TGTGCCAGCAGGCTAGCGGGAGGAGGCTCCTACGAGCAGTACTTC. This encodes CASRLAGGGSYEQYF.

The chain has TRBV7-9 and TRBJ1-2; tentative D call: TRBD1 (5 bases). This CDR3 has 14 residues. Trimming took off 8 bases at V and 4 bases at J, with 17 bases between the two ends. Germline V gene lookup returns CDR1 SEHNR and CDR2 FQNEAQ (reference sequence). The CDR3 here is CASHTDGGIYGYTF. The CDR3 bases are TGTGCCAGCCATACGGACGGGGGGATCTATGGCTACACCTTC.

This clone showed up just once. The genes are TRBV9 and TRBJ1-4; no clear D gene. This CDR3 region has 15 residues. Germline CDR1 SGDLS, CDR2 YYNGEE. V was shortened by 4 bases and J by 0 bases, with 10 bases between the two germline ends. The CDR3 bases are TGTGCCAGCAGCCTACGGGGTTCAACTAATGAAAAACTGTTTTTT. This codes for CASSLRGSTNEKLFF.